The sequence of this T cell receptor (beta chain) was determined in a study of neoadjuvant nivolumab and ipilimumab in lung cancer. Overall study context: Patients got nivolumab 3 mg/kg on days 1, 15 and 29; combination added ipilimumab 1 mg/kg day 1. General study results and limits: From pretherapy to surgery, tumor richness and clonality rose with dual therapy. Resected tumors had greater TCR richness and clonality than uninvolved lung.

TCRdb's table, derived via immunoSEQ multiplex PCR, lists solely in-frame clones and lacks some. The profile shows 7,500 to 10,000 clones, around 80% of them singletons. With 1 base removed from V and 11 bases from J, the gap between germline ends came to 8 bases. Germline V gene sequence: CDR1 SGHAT, CDR2 FQNNGV. The CDR3 has 11 amino acids. A note on this clone: Its antigen is unknown.

The chain links TRBV11-2 to TRBJ1-1; weak D call: TRBD1 (5 bases). The receptor comes from an adult with non-small cell lung cancer. This specimen was peripheral blood, taken before neoadjuvant nivolumab, alone or with ipilimumab. For the CDR3, the DNA is TGTGCCAGCAGCTTAGCAGGGTTGGCTTTCTTT. The encoded protein is CASSLAGLAFF.